This entry is about one T cell receptor beta chain. Authors' processing steps: Researchers report that nucleated cell counts were estimated from reference gene primer amplification. The table came from immunoSEQ multiplex PCR; TCRdb's copy has only in-frame clones and leaves some out. V and J calls and clone size come straight from that table; D and trimming were deduced from the DNA. Counted here are 100,000 to 130,000 clones, about two thirds occurring once; the ten biggest clones make up 1.8%. This specimen comes from a study of blood T cell repertoires in COVID-19. Background on the study: Acute-phase and convalescent COVID-19 samples originated in the United States, Italy and Spain.

In germline, CDR1 is SGHAT, CDR2 FQNNGV. V was clipped by 1 base and J by 10 bases, with 16 bases between them. The CDR3 length is 14 residues. What was sequenced was peripheral blood. This TCR was recovered from a woman aged 40 to 50 with acute or convalescent COVID-19. J is TRBJ1-1 and V is TRBV11-2; D is ambiguous. CDR3 protein: CASSLGGSSLGAFF. The DNA of the CDR3 is TGTGCCAGCAGCTTAGGCGGGTCCAGCCTGGGAGCTTTCTTT.